This entry features one T cell receptor (beta chain) sequence. The same CDR3 can be traced to other DNA sequences in this sample. Germline V lookup: CDR1 SGHNT, CDR2 YYREEE (reference sequence). Losses at the gene ends were 0 bases for V and 8 bases for J; bases not matched to a gene: 2. CDR3 length equals 13 residues. The sample originates from a study of blood T cell repertoires in COVID-19. Turning to the study itself: Material from acute and convalescent COVID-19 was sourced from the United States, Italy and Spain. From T cells, B-cell-depleted T cells, or PBMCs came the material, which was cDNA or gDNA.

Under the authors' procedure: Amplification from reference gene primers served as the basis for estimated nucleated cell counts. Generated by immunoSEQ multiplex PCR, the TCRdb table keeps only in-frame clones and is missing some. The V and J calls and clone size come from that table; D and trimming were worked out from the DNA. The table shows more than 200,000 clones, with about 85% occurring only once. Input material: peripheral blood. This clonotype originated in an elderly woman with acute or convalescent COVID-19. This chain links TRBV5-4 with TRBJ1-2; 9 nucleotides align to TRBD1. CDR3 amino acids: CASSLGQGDGYTF. CDR3 bases: TGTGCCAGCAGCTTGGGACAGGGGGACGGCTACACCTTC.